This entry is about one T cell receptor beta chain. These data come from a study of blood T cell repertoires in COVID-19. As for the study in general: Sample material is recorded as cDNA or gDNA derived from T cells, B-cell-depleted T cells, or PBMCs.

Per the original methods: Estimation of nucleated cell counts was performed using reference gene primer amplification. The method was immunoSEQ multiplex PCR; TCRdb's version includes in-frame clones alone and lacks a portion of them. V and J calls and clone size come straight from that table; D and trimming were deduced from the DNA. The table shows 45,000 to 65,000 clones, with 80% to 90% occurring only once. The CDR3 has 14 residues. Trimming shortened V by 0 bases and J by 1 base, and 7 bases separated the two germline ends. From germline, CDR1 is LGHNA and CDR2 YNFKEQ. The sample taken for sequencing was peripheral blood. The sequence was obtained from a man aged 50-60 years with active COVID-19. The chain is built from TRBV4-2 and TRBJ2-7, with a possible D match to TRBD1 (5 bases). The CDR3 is CASSQDRQSYEQYF. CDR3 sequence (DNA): TGTGCCAGCAGCCAAGATCGACAGTCCTACGAGCAGTACTTC.